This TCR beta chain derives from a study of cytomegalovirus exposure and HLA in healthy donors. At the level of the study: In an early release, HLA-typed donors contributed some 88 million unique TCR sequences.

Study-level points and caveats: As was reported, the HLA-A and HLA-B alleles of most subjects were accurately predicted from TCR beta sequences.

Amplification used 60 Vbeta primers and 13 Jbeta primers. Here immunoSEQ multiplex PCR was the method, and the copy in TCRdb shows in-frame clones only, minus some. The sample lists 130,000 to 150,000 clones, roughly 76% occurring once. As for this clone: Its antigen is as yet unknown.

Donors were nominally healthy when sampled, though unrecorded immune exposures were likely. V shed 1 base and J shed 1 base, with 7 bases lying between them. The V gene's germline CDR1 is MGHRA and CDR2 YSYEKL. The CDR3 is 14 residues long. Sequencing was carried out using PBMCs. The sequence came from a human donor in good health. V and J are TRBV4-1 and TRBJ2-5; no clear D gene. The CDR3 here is CASSQGQIQETQYF. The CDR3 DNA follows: TGCGCCAGCAGCCAAGGGCAGATCCAAGAGACCCAGTACTTC.